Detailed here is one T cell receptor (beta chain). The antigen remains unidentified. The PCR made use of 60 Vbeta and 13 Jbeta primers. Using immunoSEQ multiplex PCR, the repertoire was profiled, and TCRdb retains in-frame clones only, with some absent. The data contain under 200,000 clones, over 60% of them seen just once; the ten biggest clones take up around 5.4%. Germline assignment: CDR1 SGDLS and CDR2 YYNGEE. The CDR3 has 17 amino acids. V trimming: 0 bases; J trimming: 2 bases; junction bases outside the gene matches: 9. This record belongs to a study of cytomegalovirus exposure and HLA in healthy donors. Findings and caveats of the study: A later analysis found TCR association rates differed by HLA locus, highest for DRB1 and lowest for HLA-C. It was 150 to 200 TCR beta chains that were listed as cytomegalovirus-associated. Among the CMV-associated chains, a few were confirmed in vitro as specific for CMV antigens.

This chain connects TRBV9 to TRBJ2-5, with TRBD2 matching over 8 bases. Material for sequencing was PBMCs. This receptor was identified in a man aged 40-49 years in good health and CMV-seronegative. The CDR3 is CASSVVGLAGVQETQYF. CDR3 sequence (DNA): TGTGCCAGCAGCGTAGTAGGGCTAGCGGGTGTGCAAGAGACCCAGTACTTC.